Sequencing of this T cell receptor beta chain was carried out in a study of a mutant IDH1 vaccine in newly diagnosed glioma. Background on the study: At weeks 1, 3, 5, 7, 11, 15, 19 and 23, patients received a vaccination, eight in all. Patients previously underwent radiotherapy, temozolomide, or both, and most underwent both. Study results and caveats: Vaccine-induced immune responses occurred in 90% to 95% of patients.

TCRdb keeps only in-frame clones here, not all; method: immunoSEQ multiplex PCR. The sample records 40,000 to 65,000 clones, roughly 78% being singletons. CDR1 SGHTA and CDR2 FQGNSA come from the germline V gene. This CDR3 comprises 13 residues. V shed 4 bases and J shed 3 bases, with 7 bases lying between them. To note about this clone: As yet, its antigen is unknown.

This sample's time point: week 5, during vaccination. Each dose delivered 300 ug of mutant IDH1 20-mer peptide subcutaneously with imiquimod. In every donor, the tumor was a new WHO grade 3 or 4 IDH1-mutant, ATRX-lost astrocytoma. This TCR was sampled from a woman between 35 and 50 years old with glioma. The V and J genes are TRBV7-2 and TRBJ2-1, with D possibly being TRBD1 (6 bases). Sequenced material: PBMCs, taken from a glioma patient whose treatment included an IDH1 peptide vaccine. Written as DNA, the CDR3 is TGTGCCAGCAGCTCGGACAGCTACAATGAGCAGTTCTTC. Translation gives CASSSDSYNEQFF.